Each of the 32 T cell receptor beta chains below was sequenced from the same sample in a study of blood T cell repertoires in COVID-19. Sequenced by immunoSEQ multiplex PCR; TCRdb stores in-frame clones only, minus some. This repertoire shows about 150,000 clones, approximately 85% found once; its top ten account for 0.63%. What was sequenced was peripheral blood. The receptors derive from a man between 60 and 75 years old with COVID-19, enrolled during active disease.

This clone was seen once. The chain recombines TRBV7-8 with TRBJ1-3; 8 bases are shared with TRBD1. V lost 5 bases and J lost 2; bases outside the gene matches: 5. The CDR3 has 15 amino acids. Germline CDR1 is SGHVS and CDR2 is FQNEAQ. The CDR3 region has the DNA TGTGCCAGCAGCACCCGGACAGGGCCTGGAAACACCATATATTTT. Translated, it gives CASSTRTGPGNTIYF.

This clone was observed once. The same CDR3 arises from other DNA sequences in this sample as well. The chain combines TRBV20-1 with TRBJ1-2; D gene uncertain. The CDR3 loop spans 10 amino acids. V was shortened by 4 bases and J by 4 bases, with 4 bases between the two germline ends. Per the germline V gene, CDR1 is DFQATT and CDR2 is SNEGSKA (reference sequence). The CDR3 loop is CSAISYGYTF. The CDR3 DNA is TGCAGTGCTATCAGCTATGGCTACACCTTC.

The CDR3 nucleotides are TGTGCCAGCCATAAGGGGTCCGGCACAGATACGCAGTATTTT. It translates to CASHKGSGTDTQYF. The chain carries TRBV18 and TRBJ2-3, with D possibly TRBD1 on 5 matching bases. V gave up 8 bases and J gave up 1 base, with 13 bases separating them. In germline, CDR1 is KGHSH, CDR2 LQKENI. The CDR3 consists of 14 residues.

The J gene is TRBJ1-2, the V gene TRBV27; the match to TRBD1 covers 8 bases. There are 14 residues in the CDR3. With V trimmed by 4 bases and J by 4 bases, 5 bases remained unmatched. Germline V gene lookup returns CDR1 MNHEY and CDR2 SMNVEV (reference sequence). The CDR3 here is CASSSGQGTYGYTF. CDR3 DNA: TGTGCCAGCAGTTCCGGACAGGGCACCTATGGCTACACCTTC.

This chain links TRBV9 with TRBJ1-3; 7 bases fit TRBD1. V lost 4 bases, J lost 8 bases, and 12 bases stayed unmatched. CDR1 and CDR2 (germline): SGDLS, YYNGEE. CDR3 length: 15 residues. CDR3 in amino acids: CASSRRDSQWDTIYF. CDR3 in DNA: TGTGCCAGCAGCCGAAGGGACAGCCAGTGGGACACCATATATTTT.

In DNA form, the CDR3 reads TGTGCCAGCAGAGGGGCGGGAGGTGGGAATGAGCAGTTCTTC. This codes for CASRGAGGGNEQFF. The gene calls are TRBV13 and TRBJ2-1; 8 bases map to TRBD2. CDR3 length: 14 residues. The germline CDR1 and CDR2 sequences are PRHDT and FYEKMQ (reference sequence). Trimming at V came to 6 bases and at J to 7 bases, leaving 8 bases not matched to a gene. Filled out from reference TRBV13 and TRBJ2-1, the complete variable domain reads AAGVIQSPRHLIKEKRETATLKCYPIPRHDTVYWYQQGPGQDPQFLISFYEKMQSDKGSIPDRFSAQQFSDYHSELNMSSLELGDSALYFCASRGAGGGNEQFFGPGTRLTVL.

This CDR3 is CASSLDRNRETQYF. In DNA, the CDR3 is TGTGCCAGCAGCTTAGATCGAAATAGAGAGACCCAGTACTTC. The V and J genes are TRBV11-3 and TRBJ2-5; no clear D. Germline V CDR1 and CDR2: SGHNT, YENEEA. The CDR3 runs 14 residues. The V end lost 0 bases, the J end lost 4 bases, and 9 bases lay between the germline ends. The complete variable domain, with remaining parts taken from reference TRBV11-3 and TRBJ2-5, reads EAGVVQSPRYKIIEKKQPVAFWCNPISGHNTLYWYLQNLGQGPELLIRYENEEAVDDSQLPKDRFSAERLKGVDSTLKIQPAELGDSAVYLCASSLDRNRETQYFGPGTRLLVL.

The V gene is TRBV6-5, the J gene TRBJ1-5; the match to TRBD1 covers 8 bases. CDR1 and CDR2 (germline): MNHEY, SVGAGI. V was clipped by 6 bases and J by 2 bases; unmatched bases: 3. The CDR3 covers 14 residues. CDR3 DNA: TGTGCCAGCAGCGGGACAGGCGGCAATCAGCCCCAGCATTTT. It yields the protein CASSGTGGNQPQHF.

This chain joins TRBV27 and TRBJ2-1, with TRBD2 matching 10 bases. This CDR3 is 15 amino acids long. Trimming at V came to 5 bases and at J to 0 bases, leaving 1 base not matched to a gene. Germline V gives CDR1 MNHEY, CDR2 SMNVEV (reference sequence). This chain's CDR3 is CASSASGSSYNEQFF. The CDR3 coding sequence is TGTGCCAGCAGTGCTAGCGGGAGCTCCTACAATGAGCAGTTCTTC.

This clone was seen only once. This chain connects TRBV4-3 to TRBJ1-4; D not certain. CDR1 is LGHNA and CDR2 is YSLEER in the germline V gene. V shed 0 bases and J shed 8 bases, with 13 bases lying between them. This CDR3 is 15 amino acids long. CDR3 protein: CASSQERHAGEKLFF. CDR3 DNA: TGCGCCAGCAGCCAAGAACGTCATGCGGGGGAAAAACTGTTTTTT.

The CDR3 DNA reads TGTGCCAGCAGCCAAAAACAGGGAGGGGGCGAGCAGTACTTC. It codes for CASSQKQGGGEQYF. The rearrangement links TRBV4-2 to TRBJ2-7; possibly TRBD2 for D (7 bases). V was clipped by 2 bases and J by 6 bases, with 14 bases between them. The CDR3 extends over 14 amino acids. Germline assignment: CDR1 LGHNA and CDR2 YNFKEQ.

CDR3 DNA: TGTGCCAGCAGCTTAGGACAGGGGGCGCGAAATTCACCCCTCCACTTT. Translation: CASSLGQGARNSPLHF. The chain carries TRBV11-2 and TRBJ1-6, with 10 bases matching TRBD1. The CDR3 runs to 16 residues. J gave up 7 bases and V 1 base, and 4 bases lay outside the gene matches. Per the germline V gene, CDR1 is SGHAT and CDR2 is FQNNGV.

This rearrangement joins TRBV15 to TRBJ1-5; D unclear. This CDR3 is built from 17 residues. CDR1 is LNHNV and CDR2 is YYDKDF in the germline V gene (reference sequence). Deletions cut 0 bases from V and 6 bases from J, with 18 bases between. CDR3 sequence: CATSRDNPVVSSQPQHF. CDR3 DNA sequence: TGTGCCACCAGCAGAGATAATCCCGTAGTAAGTAGTCAGCCCCAGCATTTT.

This clone has a handful of counts. The chain uses TRBV7-8 and TRBJ2-7; D gene ambiguous. V lost 5 bases, J lost 3 bases, and 14 bases lay in between. The CDR3 consists of 14 residues. CDR1 is SGHVS, CDR2 FQNEAQ, per germline. The CDR3 loop is CASSPYRLDYEQYF. CDR3 DNA sequence: TGTGCCAGCAGCCCCTACCGACTCGACTACGAGCAGTACTTC.

V gene TRBV10-3 combines with J gene TRBJ1-2; D remains unclear. Germline lookup yields CDR1 ENHRY and CDR2 SYGVKD. CDR3 length: 12 residues. Trimming cost V 6 bases and J 2 bases, with 7 bases left between them. CDR3 region: CAIRQANYGYTF. CDR3 nucleotide sequence: TGTGCCATCAGGCAGGCAAACTATGGCTACACCTTC.

The chain has TRBV28 and TRBJ1-2, with no clear D. Per germline, CDR1 MDHEN and CDR2 SYDVKM. The germline V and J ends were trimmed by 7 bases and 6 bases, with 15 bases remaining between them. The CDR3 contains 13 residues. The CDR3 loop reads CASTSGASHGYTF. Here the CDR3 DNA reads TGTGCCAGCACCAGCGGAGCCTCCCATGGCTACACCTTC.

The chain couples TRBV6-6 to TRBJ1-6, with TRBD1 matching over 8 bases. CDR1 MNHNY and CDR2 SVGAGI come from the germline V gene (reference sequence). The CDR3 totals 15 residues. J lost 7 bases, V lost 7 bases, and 9 bases had no gene match. CDR3 region: CASTMNQGANSPLHF. For the CDR3, the DNA is TGTGCCAGCACCATGAACCAGGGGGCCAATTCACCCCTCCACTTT.

The chain employs TRBV28 and TRBJ1-1; 7 positions agree with TRBD1. Per the germline V gene, CDR1 is MDHEN and CDR2 is SYDVKM. V lost 6 bases to trimming and J lost 8 bases; unmatched junction nucleotides: 21. There are 17 residues in the CDR3. The chain's CDR3 is CASSPTRWTGGNGEAFF. The CDR3 DNA is TGTGCCAGCAGCCCTACACGATGGACAGGTGGTAACGGGGAAGCTTTCTTT.

This clone was seen only once. V and J are TRBV5-6 and TRBJ1-5; D is unresolved. This CDR3 is 14 amino acids long. Germline values: CDR1 SGHDT, CDR2 YYEEEE. Trimming removed 0 bases from V and 9 bases from J, with 13 bases in between. CDR3 DNA: TGTGCCAGCAGCTTGGCGGGAGGGCTGAGGCCCCAGCATTTT. It codes for CASSLAGGLRPQHF.

This chain links TRBV29-1 with TRBJ1-2, with D unclear. V was shortened by 2 bases and J by 6 bases, with 13 bases between the two germline ends. The germline V gene has CDR1 SQVTM and CDR2 ANQGSEA. CDR3 size: 13 residues. CDR3 protein: CSVEQDWRHGYTF. In DNA form, the CDR3 reads TGCAGCGTTGAACAGGACTGGCGTCATGGCTACACCTTC.

CDR3 sequence reads: CASSPTGGNEQFF. In DNA form, the CDR3 reads TGTGCCAGCTCCCCGACAGGGGGCAATGAGCAGTTCTTC. The chain carries TRBV18 and TRBJ2-1; 9 bases agree with TRBD1. The junction had 3 bases not matched to a gene; V was cut back by 6 bases and J by 6 bases. The CDR3 contains 13 residues. Looked up from germline, CDR1 is KGHSH and CDR2 is LQKENI.

The DNA for the CDR3 is TGTGCCACCAGCAGAGATTTTGCGGATGCCTACGAGCAGTACTTC. Translation: CATSRDFADAYEQYF. The rearrangement uses TRBV15 and TRBJ2-7; D remains unclear. V was trimmed by 0 bases and J by 2 bases, leaving 11 bases between them. The CDR3 runs to 15 residues. The germline CDR1 and CDR2 sequences are LNHNV and YYDKDF (reference sequence).

The chain recombines TRBV2 with TRBJ1-5; 7 bases are shared with TRBD1. Germline CDR1 SNHLY, CDR2 FYNNEI. The J segment lost 7 bases and the V segment lost 7 bases, leaving 10 bases of the junction unmatched. The CDR3 runs to 14 residues. The chain's CDR3 is CASNPDRNRQPQHF. CDR3 in DNA: TGTGCCAGCAACCCGGACAGGAACAGACAGCCCCAGCATTTT.

A note on this clone: This CDR3 is also generated by other DNA sequences in the sample. J is TRBJ2-7 and V is TRBV4-1; 9 nucleotides agree with TRBD1. V shed 1 base, J shed 2 bases, and the junction held 3 bases outside the gene matches. The CDR3 sequence is 15 residues long. Germline V gene sequence: CDR1 MGHRA, CDR2 YSYEKL. The CDR3 protein is CASSQGQGGTYEQYF. The CDR3 DNA reads as TGCGCCAGCAGCCAAGGACAGGGGGGAACCTACGAGCAGTACTTC.

The chain couples TRBV3-1 (or the pseudogene TRBV3-2) to TRBJ2-7; D may be TRBD1 (6 bases). Trimming shortened V by 6 bases and J by 5 bases, and 17 bases separated the two germline ends. Germline V gene data show CDR1 as LGHDT and CDR2 as YNNKEL (reference sequence). The CDR3 covers 14 residues. The CDR3 spells CASSRDRNRHEQYF. Written as DNA, the CDR3 is TGTGCCAGCAGTCGAGACAGGAATCGCCACGAGCAGTACTTC.

V and J are TRBV6-1 and TRBJ1-6; D is ambiguous. Germline lookup yields CDR1 MNHNS and CDR2 SASEGT. V dropped 4 bases and J dropped 5 bases, with 15 bases sitting between them. This CDR3 spans 16 amino acids. The CDR3 here is CASSALSGRNNSPLHF. In nucleotides, the CDR3 is TGTGCCAGCAGTGCCTTGTCCGGGAGAAATAATTCACCCCTCCACTTT.

The chain links TRBV7-3 to TRBJ2-1; 11 nucleotides line up with TRBD2. There are 15 residues in the CDR3. The germline V gene encodes CDR1 SGHTA and CDR2 FQGTGA. Losses at the gene ends were 0 bases for V and 10 bases for J; bases not matched to a gene: 5. CDR3 region: CASSLTLAGGREQFF. The CDR3, as DNA: TGTGCCAGCAGCTTAACCCTAGCGGGAGGCCGGGAGCAGTTCTTC.

V and J are TRBV5-1 and TRBJ2-3; maybe TRBD2 (7 bases). Germline V gives CDR1 SGHRS, CDR2 YFSETQ. The CDR3 is 16 amino acids. V was clipped by 0 bases and J by 4 bases, with 15 bases between them. This chain's CDR3 is CASSLVSGGPADTQYF. CDR3 nucleotide sequence: TGCGCCAGCAGCTTGGTGTCGGGGGGCCCGGCAGATACGCAGTATTTT.

The J gene is TRBJ2-1, the V gene TRBV3-1 (or the pseudogene TRBV3-2); 7 bases match TRBD2. V lost 0 bases and J lost 6; bases outside the gene matches: 5. This CDR3 has 15 residues. Per the germline V gene, CDR1 is LGHDT and CDR2 is YNNKEL (reference sequence). CDR3 sequence: CASSQDWPGGNEQFF. The CDR3 bases are TGTGCCAGCAGCCAAGATTGGCCGGGAGGCAATGAGCAGTTCTTC.

This clone was counted once. Other DNA variants within this sample encode the same CDR3. The chain recombines TRBV6-2 or TRBV6-3 with TRBJ1-2; D gene uncertain. CDR1 and CDR2 (germline): MNHEY, SVGEGT. V was shortened by 4 bases and J by 6 bases, with 9 bases between the two germline ends. The CDR3 loop spans 12 amino acids. The CDR3 region is CASSSTGDGYTF. CDR3 nucleotide sequence: TGTGCCAGCAGTTCTACCGGAGATGGCTACACCTTC.

The V call is TRBV11-3, the J call TRBJ2-3; 7 nucleotides agree with TRBD1. Trimming cost V 5 bases and J 2 bases; bases outside gene matches: 4. Germline loops: CDR1 SGHNT, CDR2 YENEEA. This CDR3 spans 14 amino acids. In DNA form, the CDR3 reads TGTGCCAGCAGCACGGGACAGCTCACAGATACGCAGTATTTT. Protein sequence: CASSTGQLTDTQYF. The entire variable domain, with the rest obtained from reference TRBV11-3 and TRBJ2-3, is as follows: EAGVVQSPRYKIIEKKQPVAFWCNPISGHNTLYWYLQNLGQGPELLIRYENEEAVDDSQLPKDRFSAERLKGVDSTLKIQPAELGDSAVYLCASSTGQLTDTQYFGPGTRLTVL.

The chain employs TRBV9 and TRBJ2-7; TRBD1 is a possible D gene (5 bases). Trimming removed 3 bases at V and 2 bases at J, with 15 bases between. Germline CDR1 reads SGDLS; CDR2 reads YYNGEE. This CDR3 comprises 15 residues. The CDR3 sequence is CASSGPPGRAYEQYF. The CDR3 bases are TGTGCCAGCAGCGGACCCCCGGGCAGGGCCTACGAGCAGTACTTC. The full variable domain, completed using reference TRBV9 and TRBJ2-7, is DSGVTQTPKHLITATGQRVTLRCSPRSGDLSVYWYQQSLDQGLQFLIQYYNGEERAKGNILERFSAQQFPDLHSELNLSSLELGDSALYFCASSGPPGRAYEQYFGPGTRLTVT.